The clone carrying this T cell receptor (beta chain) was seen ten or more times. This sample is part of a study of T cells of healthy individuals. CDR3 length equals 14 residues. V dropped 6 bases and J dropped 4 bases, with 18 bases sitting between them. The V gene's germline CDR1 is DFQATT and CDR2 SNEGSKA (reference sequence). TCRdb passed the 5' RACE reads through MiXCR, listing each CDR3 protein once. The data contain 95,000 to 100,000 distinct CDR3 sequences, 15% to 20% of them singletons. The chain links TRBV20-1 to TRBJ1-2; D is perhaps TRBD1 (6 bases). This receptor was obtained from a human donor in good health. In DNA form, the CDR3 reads TGCAGTGCGAGGATAGACAGGTCTTTCTATGGCTACACCTTC. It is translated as CSARIDRSFYGYTF.